The following is a TCR beta chain sequence with its context. Its antigen is still unknown. This record comes from a study of a mutant IDH1 vaccine in newly diagnosed glioma. Study-wide context: Treatment recipients were approximately 62% male and approximately 40% female, and their mean age was 40.4 years.

The time point was: week 47, end of study. The investigators gave 300 ug of mutant IDH1 20-mer peptide in each vaccine dose, together with topical imiquimod. The donors had new WHO grade 3 or 4 astrocytomas; these were IDH1-mutant and ATRX-lost. Sequencing was performed with immunoSEQ multiplex PCR; in TCRdb, only in-frame clones are kept and a portion is missing. The table includes some 31,000 clones, 84% detected once. V lost 0 bases and J lost 0, with 12 bases in between. CDR1 MNHEY and CDR2 SVGAGI come from the germline V gene. The CDR3 extends over 16 amino acids. The input for sequencing was PBMCs, taken from a glioma patient whose treatment included an IDH1 peptide vaccine. The chain joins TRBV6-5 to TRBJ2-7; TRBD1 is a possible D gene (6 bases). This TCR was recovered from a man aged 30 to 45 with glioma. The CDR3 loop is CASSYSSQGGSYEQYF. The CDR3 nucleotides read TGTGCCAGCAGTTACTCGAGCCAAGGGGGCTCCTACGAGCAGTACTTC.